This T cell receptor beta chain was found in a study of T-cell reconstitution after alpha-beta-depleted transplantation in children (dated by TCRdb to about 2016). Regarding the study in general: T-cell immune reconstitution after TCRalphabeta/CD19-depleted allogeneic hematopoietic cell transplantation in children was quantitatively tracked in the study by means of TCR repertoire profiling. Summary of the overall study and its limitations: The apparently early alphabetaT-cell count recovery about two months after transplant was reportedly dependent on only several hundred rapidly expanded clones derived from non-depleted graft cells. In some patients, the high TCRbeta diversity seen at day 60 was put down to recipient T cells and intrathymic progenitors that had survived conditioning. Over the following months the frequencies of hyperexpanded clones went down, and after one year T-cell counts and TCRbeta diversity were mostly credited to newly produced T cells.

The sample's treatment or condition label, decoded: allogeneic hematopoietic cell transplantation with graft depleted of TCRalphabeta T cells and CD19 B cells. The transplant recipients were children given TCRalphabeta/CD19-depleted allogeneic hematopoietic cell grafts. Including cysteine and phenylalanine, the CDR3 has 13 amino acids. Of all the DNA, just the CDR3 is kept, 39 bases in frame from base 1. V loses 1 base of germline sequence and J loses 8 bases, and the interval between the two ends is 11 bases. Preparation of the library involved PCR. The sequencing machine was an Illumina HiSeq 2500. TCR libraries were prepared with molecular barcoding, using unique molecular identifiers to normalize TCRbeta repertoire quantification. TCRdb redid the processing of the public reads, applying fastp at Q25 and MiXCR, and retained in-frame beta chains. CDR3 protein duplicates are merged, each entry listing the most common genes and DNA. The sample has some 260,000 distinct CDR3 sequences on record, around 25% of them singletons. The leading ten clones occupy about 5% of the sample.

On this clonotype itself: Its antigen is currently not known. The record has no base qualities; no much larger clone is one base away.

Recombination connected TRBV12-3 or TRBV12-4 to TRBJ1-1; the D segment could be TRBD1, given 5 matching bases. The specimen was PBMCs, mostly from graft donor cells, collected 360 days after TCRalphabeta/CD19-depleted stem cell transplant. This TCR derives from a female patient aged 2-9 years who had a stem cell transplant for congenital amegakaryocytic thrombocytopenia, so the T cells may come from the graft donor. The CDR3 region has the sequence CASSLDEWTEAFF. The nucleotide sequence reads TGTGCCAGCAGTTTAGACGAATGGACAGAAGCTTTCTTT.